The entry that follows covers one T cell receptor (beta chain) sequence. There is no known antigen for this receptor. This clone may be a read error of a much larger clone one base away. This record comes from a study of T cells in Graves' hyperthyroidism and ophthalmopathy (dated by TCRdb to between 2018 and 2021). Regarding the complete study: Peripheral blood was collected at initial diagnosis, before any treatment. A discovery cohort of about a hundred patients, roughly 45 with Graves' ophthalmopathy and about 60 with stable Graves' hyperthyroidism, was used to find distinguishing TCR V-J signatures. Prospective prediction of ophthalmopathy was tested in an independent validation cohort consisting of fewer than 20 hyperthyroidism patients and approximately 16 patients who later progressed to ophthalmopathy. The roughly 100 discovery patients were divided at random into training and test sets in a 7:3 ratio. The study also compared thyroid tissue and blood T-cell repertoires from roughly six Graves' hyperthyroidism patients. After blood sampling, hyperthyroidism patients were treated with methimazole at a starting dose of 30 mg daily, and ophthalmopathy patients were treated with high-dose intravenous methylprednisolone. According to the paper, TCR Vbeta CDR3 sequencing was carried out on approximately 140 peripheral blood samples, which came from fewer than 50 ophthalmopathy, some 73 hyperthyroidism and about 17 progressor patients. Broad study findings and their caveats: No statistical method was used to set the sample size in advance, and investigators knew the group allocation. Blood samples also contained most of the expanded thyroid clonotypes (frequency above 0.001), which suggests that blood repertoires may reflect thyroid immune responses. In validation, the model predicted progression to ophthalmopathy a median of around six months before onset, with about 71% sensitivity and nearly 75% specificity. A model built on a 13 V-J signature distinguished ophthalmopathy from stable hyperthyroidism, reaching roughly 88% sensitivity and approximately 83% specificity in cross-validation and 80%/75% in testing.

The TCR beta CDR3 regions were amplified from the RNA transcripts. A first-round RT-PCR of the TCR CDR3 used the HTBI primer set with the Qiagen OneStep RT-PCR kit. Libraries were constructed in a second round of multiplex PCR, after which size selection and purification were carried out. Sequencing of the libraries was done on an Illumina HiSeq2000 using paired-end 100 bp reads. In the authors' own workflow: SOAPnuke was used to process the raw data, throwing out any read that contained adapters or uncalled bases, had a mean Phred below 15, or lacked an exact constant-primer or identifier match. High-quality paired reads were merged using COPE v1.2.5, and each unique nucleotide sequence was defined as a clonotype. Clonotypes were aligned to IMGT TRBV, TRBD and TRBJ reference segments using MiTCR v1.1. Only V-J combinations with frequency above 0.0001, covering about 99% of repertoires, were analysed. A TCS score was defined as the ratio of F50 (clonal expansion) to E x V (chaos), with BLOSUM62-based TCRdist applied between CDR3 peptides within each V-J. Welch's t-statistics and random forest reduced fewer than 600 V-J features to 13, which were used in a naive Bayes classifier (R e1071). In TCRdb, the public reads were trimmed at Q25 with fastp and aligned with MiXCR, with productive beta chains retained. Rows are combined by CDR3 protein, so each entry shows the most common genes and DNA. It is TCRdb's table, rather than the study itself, that gives the V and J calls and clone size. Within this sample are some 570,000 distinct CDR3 sequences, with approximately 15% of them counted one time only. Of the sample, approximately 6.4% is held by the ten largest clones.

Ophthalmopathy patients had moderately to severely active disease, Clinical Activity Score of at least 3, NOSPECS grade of at least 4, and duration under 3 months. Any patient with an uncontrolled infection, another autoimmune disease, pregnancy or lactation was excluded. Diagnoses relied on clinical symptoms, serum thyroxine and TRAb, thyroid ultrasound and orbital computed tomography. Ficoll-Paque density gradient centrifugation was used to isolate PBMCs from 10 ml of fresh peripheral blood. Total RNA was extracted using Trizol reagent, and RNA quality was assessed on an Agilent 2100 Bioanalyzer. The sequence was obtained from a young woman with Graves' ophthalmopathy. Sequences were obtained from blood.

The DNA sequence is TGCAGTGCTGGAAAAATTTACAGTGAGCAGTTCTTC. Its translation reads: CSAGKIYSEQFF. This sequence uses TRBV20-1 and TRBJ2-1; the D gene assignment is ambiguous. The CDR3 contains 12 residues, cysteine and phenylalanine counted. Only the CDR3 part of the read is kept: 36 bases, read in frame from the first base. CDR1 is given as DFQATT and CDR2 as SNEGSKA, both from the germline V gene (reference sequence).